The sequence of this T cell receptor beta chain was determined in a study of STAT5B mutations in CD4+ large granular lymphocyte leukemia. A remark on this clone: At one end, the junction sequence differs from germline, possibly due to a read error.

This was a survey-level run. The assay was immunoSEQ multiplex PCR, and TCRdb's table has in-frame clones only and misses some. The table has around 32,000 clones, about 78% seen once; the top ten hold 2.5% to 3%. This receptor was identified in a human donor in good health. Material: CD4+ T cells from blood buffy coats.

CDR3 sequence: CAGSALDRNYGYTF. For the CDR3, the DNA is TGTGCCGGCTCGGCTTTGGACAGGAACTATGGCTACACCTTC. The chain carries TRBV18 and TRBJ1-2, with TRBD1 matching over 7 bases. The germline gives CDR1 KGHSH, CDR2 LQKENI. The CDR3 length is 14 residues.